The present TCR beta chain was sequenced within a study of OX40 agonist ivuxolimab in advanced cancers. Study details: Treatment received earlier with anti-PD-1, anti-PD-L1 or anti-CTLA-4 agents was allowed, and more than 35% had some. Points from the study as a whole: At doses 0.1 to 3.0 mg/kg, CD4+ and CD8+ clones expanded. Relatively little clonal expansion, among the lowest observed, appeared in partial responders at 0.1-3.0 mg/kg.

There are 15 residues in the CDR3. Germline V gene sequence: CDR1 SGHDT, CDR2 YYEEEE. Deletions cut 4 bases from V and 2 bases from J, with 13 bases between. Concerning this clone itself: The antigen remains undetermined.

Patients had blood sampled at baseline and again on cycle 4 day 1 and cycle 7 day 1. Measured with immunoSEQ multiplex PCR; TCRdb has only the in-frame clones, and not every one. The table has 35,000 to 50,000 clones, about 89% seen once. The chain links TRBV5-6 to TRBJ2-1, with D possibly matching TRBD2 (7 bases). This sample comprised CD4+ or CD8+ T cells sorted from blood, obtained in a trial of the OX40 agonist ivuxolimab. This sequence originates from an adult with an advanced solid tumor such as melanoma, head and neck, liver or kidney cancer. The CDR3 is CASSPGGRPYNEQFF. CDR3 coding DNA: TGTGCCAGCAGCCCCGGGGGGCGACCCTACAATGAGCAGTTCTTC. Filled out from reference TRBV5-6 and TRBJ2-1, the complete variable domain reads DAGVTQSPTHLIKTRGQQVTLRCSPKSGHDTVSWYQQALGQGPQFIFQYYEEEERQRGNFPDRFSGHQFPNYSSELNVNALLLGDSALYLCASSPGGRPYNEQFFGPGTRLTVL.